Following are 16 T cell receptor beta chains from one sample sequenced in a study of early T cells in non-severe SARS-CoV-2 infection. One entry per CDR3 protein results from TCRdb running MiXCR on the 5' RACE reads. The sample comprises 75,000 to 90,000 distinct CDR3 sequences, around 13% of which are singletons, and 1.1% rests with the top ten. Sequencing was done on a sample of whole blood. All receptors derive from an adult who was a healthcare worker with PCR-confirmed SARS-CoV-2 infection or an uninfected control (not recorded which).

This sequence joins TRBV19 and TRBJ1-5; maybe TRBD1 (5 bases). CDR1 is LNHDA and CDR2 is SQIVND in the germline V gene (reference sequence). The CDR3 contains 15 residues. V dropped 6 bases and J dropped 7 bases, with 19 bases sitting between them. The CDR3 is CASRGGTWVRQPQHF. The DNA for the CDR3 is TGTGCCAGTAGGGGAGGGACTTGGGTACGGCAGCCCCAGCATTTT.

This clonotype has more than one count but fewer than ten. The gene calls are TRBV6-6 and TRBJ2-7; 7 bases align to TRBD2. CDR3 length: 15 residues. Trimming cost V 1 base and J 4 bases; bases outside gene matches: 7. CDR1 and CDR2 (germline): MNHNY, SVGAGI (reference sequence). The CDR3 protein is CASSYLGEGRYEQYF. CDR3 nucleotides: TGTGCCAGCAGTTACTTGGGGGAGGGCCGGTACGAGCAGTACTTC.

This clonotype has a handful of counts. The chain recombines TRBV7-2 with TRBJ2-1; D gene ambiguous. CDR1 and CDR2 from the germline V gene are SGHTA and FQGNSA. Trimming shortened V by 1 base and J by 2 bases, and 9 bases separated the two germline ends. This CDR3 spans 15 amino acids. This CDR3 is CASSLGTGTYNEQFF. The CDR3 DNA reads as TGTGCCAGCAGCTTAGGCACCGGTACCTACAATGAGCAGTTCTTC.

This CDR3 is CASSLDLSSYNEQFF. Written as DNA, the CDR3 is TGTGCCAGCAGCTTAGATCTGAGCTCCTACAATGAGCAGTTCTTC. The V gene is TRBV7-6, the J gene TRBJ2-1, with D hard to call. Trimming stripped 1 base from V and 0 bases from J, with 7 bases between. This CDR3 comprises 15 residues. Germline lookup yields CDR1 SGHVS and CDR2 FNYEAQ.

This clonotype was seen many times. This rearrangement joins TRBV5-4 to TRBJ2-7; no firm D call. Trimming stripped 0 bases from V and 1 base from J, with 11 bases between. The CDR3 extends over 15 amino acids. Germline V gene lookup returns CDR1 SGHNT and CDR2 YYREEE (reference sequence). CDR3 DNA: TGTGCCAGCAGCTTGGGTCCCGGCGGATCCTACGAGCAGTACTTC. This gives the protein CASSLGPGGSYEQYF.

The CDR3 reads CASSNTGGGYGYTF. CDR3 nucleotide sequence: TGTGCCAGCAGCAACACAGGGGGCGGCTATGGCTACACCTTC. This chain links TRBV7-9 with TRBJ1-2, with 9 nucleotides matching TRBD1. The V gene's germline CDR1 is SEHNR and CDR2 FQNEAQ (reference sequence). This CDR3 is 14 amino acids long. The V gene end was trimmed by 5 bases and the J gene end by 4 bases; junction bases not matched to a gene: 5. Full variable domain (remainder filled in from reference TRBV7-9 and TRBJ1-2): DTGVSQNPRHKITKRGQNVTFRCDPISEHNRLYWYRQTLGQGPEFLTYFQNEAQLEKSRLLSDRFSAERPKGSFSTLEIQRTEQGDSAMYLCASSNTGGGYGYTFGSGTRLTVV.

The sample holds many counts of this clonotype. This rearrangement joins TRBV5-1 to TRBJ1-4; D unclear. Germline V CDR1 and CDR2: SGHRS, YFSETQ. CDR3 length: 16 residues. V lost 3 bases and J lost 7, with 19 bases in between. The CDR3 here is CASSSQLLGRGEKLFF. CDR3 nucleotides: TGCGCCAGCAGCTCACAGCTTCTTGGACGGGGTGAAAAACTGTTTTTT.

The sample holds a few counts of this clonotype. The rearrangement uses TRBV6-5 and TRBJ1-5, with TRBD1 matching over 7 bases. The CDR3 is made up of 15 amino acids. Germline values: CDR1 MNHEY, CDR2 SVGAGI. V dropped 7 bases and J dropped 1; count of bases not matched to a gene: 7. This CDR3 is CASKTGTESNQPQHF. CDR3 coding DNA: TGTGCCAGCAAGACCGGGACAGAGAGCAATCAGCCCCAGCATTTT.

Ten or more counts support this clonotype. This sequence joins TRBV27 and TRBJ1-5, with D hard to call. With 2 bases removed from V and 1 base from J, the gap between germline ends came to 12 bases. The CDR3 runs to 16 residues. From germline, CDR1 is MNHEY and CDR2 SMNVEV (reference sequence). The CDR3 spells CASSLQGSQSNQPQHF. The CDR3 DNA is TGTGCCAGCAGTTTACAAGGCAGTCAGAGCAATCAGCCCCAGCATTTT.

The sample holds a few counts of this clonotype. The V and J genes are TRBV3-1 and TRBJ1-6; TRBD1 aligns across 11 bases. J lost 10 bases, V lost 0 bases, and 2 bases had no gene match. CDR1 and CDR2 from the germline V gene are LGHDT and YNNKEL (reference sequence). The CDR3 runs to 15 residues. The CDR3 nucleotides are TGTGCCAGCAGCCAAGATGGACAGGGGGCATCACCCCTCCACTTT. Its protein is CASSQDGQGASPLHF.

This clonotype was found a few times. The J gene is TRBJ1-5, the V gene TRBV12-3 or TRBV12-4; D not certain. CDR3 size: 14 residues. V lost 3 bases and J 9 bases, leaving 15 bases between the germline ends. CDR3 in amino acids: CASSFSGPLTPQHF. The CDR3 nucleotides read TGTGCCAGCAGTTTCTCCGGGCCCCTGACGCCCCAGCATTTT.

The chain recombines TRBV14 with TRBJ1-1; the D is unclear. The V gene lost 1 base and the J gene lost 0 bases, with 9 bases spanning the gap. The germline V gene has CDR1 SGHDN and CDR2 FVKESK. This CDR3 spans 15 amino acids. CDR3 nucleotides: TGTGCCAGCAGCCAAGTATATGTCATGAACACTGAAGCTTTCTTT. It is translated as CASSQVYVMNTEAFF.

This clonotype came up many times. The gene calls are TRBV29-1 and TRBJ1-1; D is unclear. The V end was cut by 7 bases, the J end by 2 bases, with 11 bases between. Germline CDR1 and CDR2: SQVTM and ANQGSEA. The CDR3 has 12 residues. The CDR3 bases are TGCAGCGCCCGGGCCCTCAACACTGAAGCTTTCTTT. Its protein product is CSARALNTEAFF.

This clonotype was observed a few times. This chain connects TRBV24-1 to TRBJ2-4; no clear D. The CDR3 is made up of 11 amino acids. Trimming took off 2 bases at V and 11 bases at J, with 6 bases between the two ends. Germline V lookup: CDR1 KGHDR, CDR2 SFDVKD. CDR3 in DNA: TGTGCCACCAGTGATTCCCGGGTTCAGTACTTC. This encodes CATSDSRVQYF.

This chain connects TRBV6-5 to TRBJ1-6, with 8 bases fitting TRBD1. The CDR3 length is 13 residues. Trimming removed 2 bases from V and 10 bases from J; junction bases left unmatched: 1. The germline V gene encodes CDR1 MNHEY and CDR2 SVGAGI. The CDR3 spells CASSYDRGSPLHF. As DNA, the CDR3 is TGTGCCAGCAGTTACGACAGGGGATCACCCCTCCACTTT.

The rearrangement uses TRBV12-3 or TRBV12-4 and TRBJ1-1, with D possibly matching TRBD1 (5 bases). V dropped 5 bases and J dropped 4 bases, with 17 bases sitting between them. The CDR3 has 15 amino acids. CDR3 nucleotides: TGTGCCAGCAGTCCTCGAGGGGCGAAGAGCACTGAAGCTTTCTTT. It is translated as CASSPRGAKSTEAFF.